These 20 T cell receptor beta chains originate from one sample sequenced in a study of T-cell reconstitution after alpha-beta-depleted transplantation in children. Unique molecular identifiers were incorporated into the prepared TCRbeta library. TCRdb itself ran the PCR reads through MiXCR, one entry per CDR3 protein. The table includes approximately 350,000 distinct CDR3 sequences, about 9.4% detected once. The source material was PBMCs from the stem cell graft donor, sampled from the stem cell graft. These receptors were taken from a human donor who donated a stem cell graft to a child with acute lymphoblastic leukemia.

This clonotype was seen a handful of times. This chain connects TRBV15 to TRBJ2-2, with D perhaps TRBD1 or TRBD2 (6 bases each). Germline CDR1 reads LNHNV; CDR2 reads YYDKDF (reference sequence). V lost 1 base, J lost 6 bases, and 12 bases lay in between. This CDR3 region has 15 residues. CDR3 coding DNA: TGTGCCACCAGCAGAGTTGGGGGGCGCCCCGGGGAGCTGTTTTTT. It yields the protein CATSRVGGRPGELFF.

CDR3 DNA: TGCAGTGCTAGACGGCTAGCGGGAGGGCCTAATGAGCAGTTCTTC. Encoded protein: CSARRLAGGPNEQFF. The chain joins TRBV20-1 to TRBJ2-1; 12 bases match TRBD2. Germline trimming cut 2 bases from V and 7 bases from J; bases unmatched to any gene: 6. The germline gives CDR1 DFQATT, CDR2 SNEGSKA (reference sequence). This CDR3 region has 15 residues.

The chain carries TRBV5-1 and TRBJ2-7; no definite D call. The ends were cut back, 1 base at V and 1 base at J, with 12 bases in the middle. The germline V gene has CDR1 SGHRS and CDR2 YFSETQ. CDR3 length equals 15 residues. The chain's CDR3 is CASSLRPDPSYEQYF. DNA of the CDR3: TGCGCCAGCAGCTTGCGTCCGGACCCGTCCTACGAGCAGTACTTC.

This clonotype has ten or more counts. The chain recombines TRBV28 with TRBJ1-4; D not certain. CDR1 MDHEN and CDR2 SYDVKM come from the germline V gene. Deletions cut 1 base from V and 0 bases from J, with 9 bases between. This CDR3 region has 16 residues. The CDR3 DNA is TGTGCCAGCAGTTTATACCCCGGGACAACTAATGAAAAACTGTTTTTT. Its protein product is CASSLYPGTTNEKLFF.

The rearrangement joins TRBV12-3 or TRBV12-4 to TRBJ2-2; 8 nucleotides match TRBD2. This CDR3 has 14 amino acids. V was pared by 7 bases and J by 6 bases, with 7 bases of the junction left unmatched. The chain's CDR3 is CASTAGERSGELFF. CDR3 sequence (DNA): TGTGCCAGCACAGCGGGAGAAAGGTCCGGGGAGCTGTTTTTT.

This clonotype was seen only a few times. An end of the junction differs from the germline gene, which may be a read error. The chain joins TRBV7-3 to TRBJ2-7; TRBD2 matches 11 bases. This CDR3 comprises 14 residues. Germline CDR1 is SGHTA and CDR2 is FQGTGA. CDR3 region: CASGFLAGGREQYF. Written as DNA, the CDR3 is TGTGCCAGCGGCTTCTTAGCGGGAGGGCGCGAGCAGTACTTC. Drawing the rest from reference TRBV7-3 and TRBJ2-7, the complete variable domain is GAGVSQTPSNKVTEKGKYVELRCDPISGHTALYWYRQSLGQGPEFLIYFQGTGAADDSGLPNDRFFAVRPEGSVSTLKIQRTERGDSAVYLCASGFLAGGREQYFGPGTRLTVT.

This clonotype has only a few counts. The chain combines TRBV29-1 with TRBJ2-5; D is possibly TRBD2 (5 bases). This CDR3 spans 12 amino acids. Trimming removed 6 bases from V and 5 bases from J, with 13 bases in between. Per the germline V gene, CDR1 is SQVTM and CDR2 is ANQGSEA. CDR3 DNA: TGCAGCGTCGAGCCGGGCGGGGAGACCCAGTACTTC. Translating it yields CSVEPGGETQYF.

V is TRBV4-1 and J is TRBJ2-7; TRBD2 aligns across 7 bases. Losses at the gene ends were 1 base for V and 3 bases for J; bases not matched to a gene: 18. CDR3 length: 19 residues. Germline CDR1 and CDR2: MGHRA and YSYEKL. The CDR3 coding sequence is TGCGCCAGCAGCCAAGTTACTAGCGTCAGAGAAGCTTTCCGCTACGAGCAGTACTTC. It codes for CASSQVTSVREAFRYEQYF.

V is TRBV5-1 and J is TRBJ2-7; TRBD1 matches at 7 bases. Germline trimming cut 4 bases from V and 3 bases from J; bases unmatched to any gene: 7. The CDR3 extends over 14 amino acids. CDR1 and CDR2 (germline): SGHRS, YFSETQ. The chain's CDR3 is CASSPTGTSYEQYF. CDR3 DNA: TGCGCCAGCAGCCCGACAGGGACAAGCTACGAGCAGTACTTC.

This clonotype was counted many times. The rearrangement uses TRBV5-1 and TRBJ2-1, with 10 bases lining up with TRBD1. Germline CDR1 reads SGHRS; CDR2 reads YFSETQ. V was clipped by 0 bases and J by 9 bases; unmatched bases: 6. The CDR3 is made up of 15 amino acids. CDR3 nucleotides: TGCGCCAGCAGCTTGGTATCCGACAGGGGGCTTGAGCAGTTCTTC. This codes for CASSLVSDRGLEQFF.

This chain links TRBV6-1 with TRBJ2-1; the D is unclear. The V and J ends lost 7 bases and 0 bases respectively, with 16 bases between them. The germline gives CDR1 MNHNS, CDR2 SASEGT. The CDR3 has 16 residues. The CDR3 loop is CASTPSGPSSYNEQFF. The CDR3 region has the DNA TGTGCCAGCACCCCATCCGGCCCAAGCTCCTACAATGAGCAGTTCTTC.

This clonotype has at least ten counts. V usage is TRBV4-2 and J usage is TRBJ2-7; 10 nucleotides line up with TRBD2. This CDR3 has 15 residues. The junction had 1 base not matched to a gene; V was cut back by 2 bases and J by 0 bases. The V gene's germline CDR1 is LGHNA and CDR2 YNFKEQ. CDR3 nucleotides: TGTGCCAGCAGCCAATCTAGCGGGAGCTCCTACGAGCAGTACTTC. Translating gives CASSQSSGSSYEQYF.

The rearrangement links TRBV25-1 to TRBJ2-1; 12 bases line up with TRBD2. Germline V lookup: CDR1 MGHDK, CDR2 SYGVNS. The CDR3 length is 15 residues. V lost 4 bases, J lost 9 bases, and 7 bases stayed unmatched. As DNA, the CDR3 is TGTGCCAGCAGTGTCCTAGCGGGAGGGCCGGTTGAGCAGTTCTTC. This sequence encodes CASSVLAGGPVEQFF.

As concerns this clonotype: Mismatch with germline at one junction end may stem from a read error. This chain links TRBV27 with TRBJ2-1; 9 bases are shared with TRBD2. Germline CDR1 MNHEY, CDR2 SMNVEV (reference sequence). The CDR3 has 16 residues. Here the CDR3 DNA reads TGTGCCAACAGTTTACTGAGCGGGAGGTCCTACAATGAGCAGTTCTTC. This translates into CANSLLSGRSYNEQFF.

V is TRBV19 and J is TRBJ2-5, with a weak D call TRBD1 (5 bases). Germline lookup yields CDR1 LNHDA and CDR2 SQIVND (reference sequence). The CDR3 covers 14 residues. Deletions cut 3 bases from V and 5 bases from J, with 13 bases between. This CDR3 is CASSITGHAETQYF. The CDR3, as DNA: TGTGCCAGTAGTATTACCGGACACGCGGAGACCCAGTACTTC.

This clonotype came up many times. The chain couples TRBV27 to TRBJ2-5, with 10 bases matching TRBD2. The germline V gene encodes CDR1 MNHEY and CDR2 SMNVEV (reference sequence). Trimming took 5 bases from V and 2 from J; bases not matched to a gene: 5. The CDR3 spans 15 residues. CDR3 sequence (DNA): TGTGCCAGCAGTACTTGGACTAGCGGACAAGAGACCCAGTACTTC. This encodes CASSTWTSGQETQYF.

The chain combines TRBV12-3 or TRBV12-4 with TRBJ2-1, with 8 bases matching TRBD1. This CDR3 region has 15 residues. V dropped 7 bases and J dropped 6; count of bases not matched to a gene: 11. CDR3 region: CASIVRDRSGNEQFF. The CDR3 region has the DNA TGTGCCAGCATCGTCCGGGACAGGAGCGGCAATGAGCAGTTCTTC.

This chain links TRBV18 with TRBJ2-2, with D perhaps TRBD2 (5 bases). The CDR3 length is 15 residues. Trimming left V 0 bases short and J 4 bases short, with 9 bases between. Germline CDR1 reads KGHSH; CDR2 reads LQKENI. CDR3 DNA sequence: TGTGCCAGCTCACCACCGAGCGGCCTCACCGGGGAGCTGTTTTTT. Its translation is CASSPPSGLTGELFF.

V usage is TRBV6-5 and J usage is TRBJ2-3; 9 nucleotides match TRBD2. Losses at the gene ends were 0 bases for V and 5 bases for J; bases not matched to a gene: 3. Per the germline V gene, CDR1 is MNHEY and CDR2 is SVGAGI. This CDR3 is 15 amino acids long. CDR3 in DNA: TGTGCCAGCAGTTACTCTCTAGCGGGACTAGATACGCAGTATTTT. Translated: CASSYSLAGLDTQYF.

J is TRBJ2-1 and V is TRBV5-1; 9 bases line up with TRBD2. CDR3 length: 15 residues. CDR1 SGHRS and CDR2 YFSETQ come from the germline V gene. The trim removed 7 bases at V and 1 base at J, leaving 6 bases unmatched. The CDR3 reads CASRASGESYNEQFF. Written as DNA, the CDR3 is TGCGCCAGCCGGGCTAGCGGGGAATCCTACAATGAGCAGTTCTTC.